A single sample is the source of the 14 T cell receptor beta chains below, sequenced in a study of regulatory T cells in long-lasting Graves disease. CDR3 regions were amplified by Arm-PCR using iRepertoire HTBI primers to build TCR beta libraries. TCRdb passed the multiplex PCR reads through MiXCR, listing each CDR3 protein once. The sample includes 350,000 to 500,000 distinct CDR3 sequences, about 15% seen only once; the top ten take around 10%. Time point reported: newly diagnosed GD, antithyroid drugs for less than 3 months. RNA isolated from PBMCs was used to make the TCR library. This sample also appeared in a second study, on T cells in Graves' hyperthyroidism and ophthalmopathy.

Sequencing was performed on peripheral blood mononuclear cells (PBMCs), taken at new diagnosis, from a patient treated with antithyroid drugs. These receptors were collected from a woman in her twenties or thirties with Graves disease.

Many counts were recorded for this clonotype. The rearrangement uses TRBV20-1 and TRBJ2-1, with 7 nucleotides matching TRBD1. Germline V gives CDR1 DFQATT, CDR2 SNEGSKA (reference sequence). V lost 0 bases and J lost 2; bases outside the gene matches: 7. CDR3 size: 16 residues. DNA for the CDR3: TGCAGTGCTAGAGATCCTACAGGGGTCGCCTACAATGAGCAGTTCTTC. It encodes CSARDPTGVAYNEQFF.

In this sample, this clonotype turned up many times. The V gene is TRBV3-1, the J gene TRBJ2-7, with D possibly being TRBD1 (6 bases). This CDR3 is 14 amino acids long. V was pared by 2 bases and J by 5 bases, with 13 bases between. Germline V gene sequence: CDR1 LGHDT, CDR2 YNNKEL (reference sequence). CDR3 bases: TGTGCCAGCAGCCAACAGGGGCTAGTTAACGAGCAGTACTTC. The encoded protein is CASSQQGLVNEQYF.

Comments on this clonotype: A junction boundary mismatches the germline segment, possibly from a read error. The chain joins TRBV15 to TRBJ2-7; 16 bases fit TRBD2. This CDR3 contains 19 residues. In germline, CDR1 is LNHNV, CDR2 YYDKDF (reference sequence). This CDR3 is CATSPPGGLAGGPSHEQYF. CDR3 sequence (DNA): TGTGCCACCAGCCCCCCGGGGGGACTAGCGGGAGGGCCCTCCCACGAGCAGTACTTC.

This clonotype was observed many times. The genes are TRBV3-1 and TRBJ2-5, with 8 bases matching TRBD2. J lost 1 base, V lost 4 bases, and 5 bases had no gene match. The CDR3 sequence is 15 residues long. Germline V gene lookup returns CDR1 LGHDT and CDR2 YNNKEL (reference sequence). CDR3: CASSPGRVSQETQYF. For the CDR3, the DNA is TGTGCCAGCAGCCCCGGGAGGGTATCCCAAGAGACCCAGTACTTC.

The chain uses TRBV6-2 or TRBV6-3 and TRBJ2-1, with D perhaps being TRBD1 or TRBD2 (6 bases each). Between the trimmed V and J ends, which lost 0 bases and 9 bases, there was a span of 12 bases. Germline V gene sequence: CDR1 MNHEY, CDR2 SVGEGT. This CDR3 region has 14 residues. The CDR3, as DNA: TGTGCCAGCAGTTACTCCCGGGGGCTTGGTGAGCAGTTCTTC. This sequence encodes CASSYSRGLGEQFF.

This clonotype appeared many times. This sequence joins TRBV18 and TRBJ1-2, with a weak D call TRBD1 (5 bases). Germline lookup yields CDR1 KGHSH and CDR2 LQKENI. The V end lost 6 bases, the J end lost 0 bases, and 14 bases lay between the germline ends. The CDR3 has 15 residues. The CDR3 DNA reads as TGTGCCAGCTCCCTTCCGGGACCTTCTAACTATGGCTACACCTTC. Protein: CASSLPGPSNYGYTF.

About this clonotype: A read error may be the cause here, since a much bigger clone is one base away. This chain uses TRBV7-8 with TRBJ2-7; no clear D gene. Germline V lookup: CDR1 SGHVS, CDR2 FQNEAQ. This CDR3 region has 15 residues. The chain's CDR3 is CASSLASSRPYERYF. The CDR3 coding sequence is TGTGCCAGCAGCTTGGCCAGTTCCCGTCCCTACGAGCGGTACTTC. Full variable domain (rest looked up from reference TRBV7-8 and TRBJ2-7): GAGVSQSPRYKVAKRGQDVALRCDPISGHVSLFWYQQALGQGPEFLTYFQNEAQLDKSGLPSDRFFAERPEGSVSTLKIQRTQQEDSAVYLCASSLASSRPYERYFGPGTRLTVT.

This clonotype was seen repeatedly, ten times or more. CDR3 residues: CASNPFPGRTEMNTEAFF. The CDR3 coding sequence is TGTGCCAGTAACCCTTTCCCCGGACGGACAGAGATGAACACTGAAGCTTTCTTT. V is TRBV19 and J is TRBJ1-1; D is possibly TRBD1 (6 bases). This CDR3 comprises 18 residues. CDR1 and CDR2 (germline): LNHDA, SQIVND (reference sequence). V dropped 7 bases and J dropped 0 bases, with 24 bases sitting between them.

This clonotype has ten or more counts. The chain combines TRBV7-2 with TRBJ1-6, with 7 bases fitting TRBD1. The V and J ends lost 5 bases and 9 bases, in that order; junction bases with no gene match: 4. The CDR3 spans 13 residues. Germline V gene data show CDR1 as SGHTA and CDR2 as FQGNSA. CDR3 sequence: CASSDDRVSPLHF. The CDR3 DNA reads TGTGCCAGCAGCGACGACAGGGTTTCACCCCTCCACTTT.

The table lists this clonotype with a count of one. A read error likely explains this, since a far larger clone differs by one base. The limits of the CDR3 on the DNA are not certain, so only TCRdb's listed CDR3 is given. The gene calls are TRBV7-9 and TRBJ2-4. The CDR3 is 16 residues long, ends included. Germline V gene data show CDR1 as SEHNR and CDR2 as FQNEAQ (reference sequence). The CDR3: CASSLVATGAKNIQHF.

The J gene is TRBJ2-1, the V gene TRBV20-1, with 10 bases that match TRBD2. V lost 3 bases to trimming and J lost 0 bases; unmatched junction nucleotides: 8. Germline CDR1 and CDR2: DFQATT and SNEGSKA (reference sequence). The CDR3 loop spans 17 amino acids. The CDR3 is CSARATSGRSSYNEQFF. The CDR3 nucleotides read TGCAGTGCTAGGGCGACTAGCGGGCGGAGCTCCTACAATGAGCAGTTCTTC.

There are a few counts of this clonotype. The V and J genes are TRBV12-3 or TRBV12-4 and TRBJ2-2, with a weak D call TRBD2 (6 bases). V was pared by 0 bases and J by 6 bases, with 14 bases between. The CDR3 totals 16 residues. CDR3 residues: CASSLADGTLSGELFF. CDR3 DNA sequence: TGTGCCAGCAGTTTAGCGGATGGGACTTTATCCGGGGAGCTGTTTTTT.

This clonotype was recorded at least ten times. This chain connects TRBV7-2 to TRBJ2-5; TRBD1 matches at 7 bases. This CDR3 has 16 residues. The J segment lost 2 bases and the V segment lost 3 bases, leaving 9 bases of the junction unmatched. Germline CDR1 is SGHTA and CDR2 is FQGNSA. DNA for the CDR3: TGTGCCAGCAGCTTCAGGGGGTACGGCCGACAAGAGACCCAGTACTTC. Translation gives CASSFRGYGRQETQYF.

This clonotype was counted ten times or more. The CDR3 sequence is CASSLAQGVQYF. Written as DNA, the CDR3 is TGTGCCAGCAGCTTAGCCCAGGGTGTTCAGTACTTC. The V gene is TRBV7-2, the J gene TRBJ2-5; tentatively, D is TRBD1 (5 bases). The CDR3 consists of 12 residues. Germline CDR1 and CDR2: SGHTA and FQGNSA. V shed 0 bases and J shed 11 bases, with 10 bases lying between them.